A single sample gave rise to the 13 T cell receptor beta chains below, sequenced in a study of shared clonotypes between healthy human individuals. The method was immunoSEQ multiplex PCR; TCRdb's version includes in-frame clones alone and lacks a portion of them. This repertoire shows roughly 330,000 clones, 74% found once; its top ten account for 9% to 12%. The sequenced sample was memory CD4+ T cells sorted from blood. Subset of the sample: CD45RA-negative fraction. The origin of the receptors is a man aged 25-45 years in good health.

The gene calls are TRBV5-4 and TRBJ2-6; D not resolved. CDR1 and CDR2 from the germline V gene are SGHNT and YYREEE (reference sequence). This CDR3 has 14 residues. V lost 3 bases and J 0 bases, leaving 4 bases between the germline ends. This CDR3 is CASSWNSGANVLTF. The CDR3 coding sequence is TGTGCCAGCAGCTGGAACTCTGGGGCCAACGTCCTGACTTTC.

The rearrangement joins TRBV7-2 to TRBJ2-1, with TRBD2 matching over 11 bases. Germline trimming cut 5 bases from V and 9 bases from J; bases unmatched to any gene: 9. The V gene's germline CDR1 is SGHTA and CDR2 FQGNSA. The CDR3 totals 15 residues. In nucleotides, the CDR3 is TGTGCCAGCAGCCCCGGGACTAGCGGTCCCCGTGAGCAGTTCTTC. It encodes CASSPGTSGPREQFF.

The rearrangement uses TRBV25-1 and TRBJ1-4; unclear D gene. Trimming stripped 5 bases from V and 8 bases from J, with 6 bases between. Per germline, CDR1 MGHDK and CDR2 SYGVNS. The CDR3 is 11 amino acids. CDR3 in DNA: TGTGCCAGCAGTAAATTAGAAAAACTGTTTTTT. Protein sequence: CASSKLEKLFF.

This chain uses TRBV7-9 with TRBJ2-5; D is undetermined. V was cut by 7 bases and J by 5 bases, with 14 bases left in between. This CDR3 has 13 residues. Germline CDR1 SEHNR, CDR2 FQNEAQ (reference sequence). CDR3 amino acids: CASTQNLGETQYF. The CDR3 DNA sequence: TGTGCCAGCACACAAAACTTGGGGGAGACCCAGTACTTC.

The V and J genes are TRBV27 and TRBJ1-1, with D possibly TRBD1 on 6 matching bases. Trimming took 2 bases from V and 4 from J, leaving 11 bases between them. The CDR3 consists of 14 residues. The germline CDR1 and CDR2 sequences are MNHEY and SMNVEV (reference sequence). The CDR3 reads CASSLQGLGTEAFF. CDR3 nucleotides: TGTGCCAGCAGTTTACAGGGGTTGGGCACTGAAGCTTTCTTT.

This CDR3 reads CASSPRGGSDGYTF. The CDR3 DNA reads TGTGCCAGCAGCCCACGGGGAGGGAGTGATGGCTACACCTTC. The chain is built from TRBV11-2 and TRBJ1-2; D uncertain. Germline lookup yields CDR1 SGHAT and CDR2 FQNNGV. The length of the CDR3 is 14 residues. Trimming pared 5 bases from V and 6 bases from J, leaving 16 bases between.

The chain is built from TRBV6-1 and TRBJ2-7; maybe TRBD1 (5 bases). The CDR3 totals 14 residues. The V gene lost 3 bases and the J gene lost 3 bases, with 12 bases spanning the gap. CDR1 and CDR2 (germline): MNHNS, SASEGT. CDR3 DNA sequence: TGTGCCAGCAGTGATGGGTTGGGGCTCTACGAGCAGTACTTC. It encodes CASSDGLGLYEQYF.

V gene TRBV19 combines with J gene TRBJ2-2, with D maybe TRBD2 (6 bases). V was trimmed by 0 bases and J by 8 bases, leaving 22 bases between them. In germline, CDR1 is LNHDA, CDR2 SQIVND (reference sequence). The CDR3 is 18 amino acids. CDR3 sequence (DNA): TGTGCCAGTAGTATAGACTACGGGAGACGAGTAATCGTAGGGGAGCTGTTTTTT. Its translation is CASSIDYGRRVIVGELFF.

The V and J genes are TRBV7-2 and TRBJ1-5, with D hard to call. Germline-derived CDR1 and CDR2 are SGHTA and FQGNSA. This CDR3 has 15 amino acids. The germline V and J ends were trimmed by 0 bases and 4 bases, with 10 bases remaining between them. CDR3: CASSLARVPNQPQHF. The CDR3 DNA follows: TGTGCCAGCAGCTTAGCGCGGGTACCGAATCAGCCCCAGCATTTT.

This chain connects TRBV28 to TRBJ2-5, with 11 bases fitting TRBD2. CDR1 and CDR2 (germline): MDHEN, SYDVKM. V lost 4 bases and J lost 3; bases outside the gene matches: 4. The CDR3 runs 15 residues. The CDR3 region is CASSSSGLAEETQYF. As DNA, the CDR3 is TGTGCCAGCAGTTCATCGGGACTAGCGGAAGAGACCCAGTACTTC.

The J gene is TRBJ2-5, the V gene TRBV11-2; 8 bases are shared with TRBD2. Trimming took 5 bases from V and 13 from J; bases not matched to a gene: 6. The CDR3 contains 11 residues. Per the germline V gene, CDR1 is SGHAT and CDR2 is FQNNGV. CDR3 residues: CASSPGLVAYF. Written as DNA, the CDR3 is TGTGCCAGCAGCCCGGGACTAGTCGCGTACTTC.

A few counts support this clone. This rearrangement joins TRBV6-1 to TRBJ2-7, with 7 nucleotides matching TRBD2. The CDR3 is made up of 15 amino acids. J lost 3 bases, V lost 2 bases, and 7 bases had no gene match. CDR1 MNHNS and CDR2 SASEGT come from the germline V gene. Written as DNA, the CDR3 is TGTGCCAGCAGTGAATTCGAGCGGGATGGCTACGAGCAGTACTTC. This codes for CASSEFERDGYEQYF.

This clone was counted a few times. CDR3: CASSVAPDQNYGYTF. The CDR3 bases are TGTGCCAGCAGCGTAGCCCCGGATCAGAACTATGGCTACACCTTC. The chain recombines TRBV9 with TRBJ1-2; D gene ambiguous. With 0 bases removed from V and 2 bases from J, the gap between germline ends came to 11 bases. This CDR3 has 15 residues. CDR1 and CDR2 (germline): SGDLS, YYNGEE.